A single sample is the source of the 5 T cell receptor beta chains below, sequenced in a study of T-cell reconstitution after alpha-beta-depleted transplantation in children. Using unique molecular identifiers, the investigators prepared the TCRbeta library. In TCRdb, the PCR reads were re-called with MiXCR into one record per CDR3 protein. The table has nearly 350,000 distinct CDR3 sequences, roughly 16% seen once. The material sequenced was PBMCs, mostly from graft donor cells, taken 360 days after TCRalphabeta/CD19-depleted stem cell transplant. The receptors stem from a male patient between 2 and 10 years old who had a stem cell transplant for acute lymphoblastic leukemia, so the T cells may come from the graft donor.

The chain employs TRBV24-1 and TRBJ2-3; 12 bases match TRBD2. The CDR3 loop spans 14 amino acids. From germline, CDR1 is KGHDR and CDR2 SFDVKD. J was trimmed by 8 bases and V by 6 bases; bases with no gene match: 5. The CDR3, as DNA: TGTGCCACCAGTCCGACTAGCGGGAGCGCTACGCAGTATTTT. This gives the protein CATSPTSGSATQYF.

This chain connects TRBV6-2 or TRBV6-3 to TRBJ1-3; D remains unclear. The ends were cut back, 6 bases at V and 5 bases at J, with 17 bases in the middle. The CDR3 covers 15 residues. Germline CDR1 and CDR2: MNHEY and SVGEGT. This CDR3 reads CASRPKDKARNTIYF. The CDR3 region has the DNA TGTGCCAGCAGACCCAAAGACAAAGCCCGAAACACCATATATTTT.

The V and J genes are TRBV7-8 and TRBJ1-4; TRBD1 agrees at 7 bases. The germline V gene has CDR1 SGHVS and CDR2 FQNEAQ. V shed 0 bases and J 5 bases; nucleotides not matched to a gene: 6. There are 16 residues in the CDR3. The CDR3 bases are TGTGCCAGCAGCTTAGCCCGGGACAGCCGGAATGAAAAACTGTTTTTT. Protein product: CASSLARDSRNEKLFF.

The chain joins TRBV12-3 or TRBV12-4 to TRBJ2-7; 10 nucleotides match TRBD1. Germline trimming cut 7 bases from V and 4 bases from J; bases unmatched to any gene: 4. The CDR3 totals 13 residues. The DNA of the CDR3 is TGTGCCAGCACCAGACAGGGGGCTTACGAGCAGTACTTC. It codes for CASTRQGAYEQYF.

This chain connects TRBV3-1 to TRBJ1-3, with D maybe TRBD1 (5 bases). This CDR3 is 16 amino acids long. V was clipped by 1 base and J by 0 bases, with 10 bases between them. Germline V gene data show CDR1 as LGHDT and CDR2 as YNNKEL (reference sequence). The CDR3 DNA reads TGTGCCAGCAGCCAAGTTTACAGGCGCTCTGGAAACACCATATATTTT. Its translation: CASSQVYRRSGNTIYF. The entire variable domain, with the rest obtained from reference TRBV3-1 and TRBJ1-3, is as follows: DTAVSQTPKYLVTQMGNDKSIKCEQNLGHDTMYWYKQDSKKFLKIMFSYNNKELIINETVPNRFSPKSPDKAHLNLHINSLELGDSAVYFCASSQVYRRSGNTIYFGEGSWLTVV.